This T cell receptor beta chain was sequenced for a study of OX40 agonist ivuxolimab in advanced cancers. Germline assignment: CDR1 SGHRS and CDR2 YFSETQ. CDR3 length equals 17 residues. Trimming removed 0 bases from V and 2 bases from J, with 15 bases in between. The protocol was immunoSEQ multiplex PCR, while the TCRdb copy is restricted to in-frame clones and leaves out a portion. The profile covers approximately 38,000 clones, with 65% to 90% appearing a single time and roughly 8% taken by the ten largest. The chain couples TRBV5-1 to TRBJ2-1; D is uncertain. Sequenced here: CD4+ or CD8+ T cells sorted from blood, sampled in a trial of the OX40 agonist ivuxolimab. The TCR was taken from an adult with an advanced solid tumor such as melanoma, head and neck, liver or kidney cancer. The CDR3 spells CASSLVWAAATYNEQFF. In DNA, the CDR3 is TGCGCCAGCAGCTTGGTGTGGGCGGCTGCTACCTACAATGAGCAGTTCTTC.